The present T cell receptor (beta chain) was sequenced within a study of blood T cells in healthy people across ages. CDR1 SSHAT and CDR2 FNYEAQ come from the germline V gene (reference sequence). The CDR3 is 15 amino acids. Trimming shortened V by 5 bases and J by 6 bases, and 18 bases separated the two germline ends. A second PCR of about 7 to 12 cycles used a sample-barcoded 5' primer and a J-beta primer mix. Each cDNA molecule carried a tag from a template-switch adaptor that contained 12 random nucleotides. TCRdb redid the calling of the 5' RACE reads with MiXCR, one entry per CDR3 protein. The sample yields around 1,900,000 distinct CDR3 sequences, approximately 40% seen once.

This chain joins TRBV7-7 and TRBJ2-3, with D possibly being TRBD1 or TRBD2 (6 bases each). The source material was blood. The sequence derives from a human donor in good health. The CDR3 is CASSEGLRGADTQYF. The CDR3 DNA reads TGTGCCAGCAGCGAGGGACTCAGGGGCGCCGATACGCAGTATTTT.